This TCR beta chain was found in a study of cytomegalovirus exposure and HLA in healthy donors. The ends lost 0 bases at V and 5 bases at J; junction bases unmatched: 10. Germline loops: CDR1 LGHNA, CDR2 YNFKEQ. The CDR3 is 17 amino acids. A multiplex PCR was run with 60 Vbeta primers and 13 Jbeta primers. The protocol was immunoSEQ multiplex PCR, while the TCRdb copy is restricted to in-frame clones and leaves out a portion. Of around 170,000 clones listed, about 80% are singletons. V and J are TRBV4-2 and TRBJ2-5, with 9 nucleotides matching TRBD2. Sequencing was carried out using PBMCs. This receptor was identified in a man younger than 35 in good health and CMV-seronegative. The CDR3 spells CASSQDLEIAGDETQYF. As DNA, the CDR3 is TGTGCCAGCAGCCAAGATCTCGAGATAGCGGGAGATGAGACCCAGTACTTC.